This T cell receptor (beta chain) was recovered during a study of CD8 T cells in Susac syndrome. The CDR3 spans 16 residues. CDR1 is LGHNA and CDR2 is YNFKEQ in the germline V gene. Between the trimmed V and J ends, which lost 3 bases and 4 bases, there was a span of 15 bases. Sequencing targeted TCR beta in blood CD8+ and CD4+ T cells. An input of roughly 0.5 to 1 ug of RNA was subjected to reverse transcription using random hexamers. MiXCR, run by TCRdb on the immunoSEQ multiplex PCR reads, gives a single entry per CDR3 protein. The sample lists some 180,000 distinct CDR3 sequences; 80% to 95% were seen once.

Sample: CD4+ T cells from PBMCs. V usage is TRBV4-2 and J usage is TRBJ2-2; D is possibly TRBD2 (6 bases). The clonotype comes from a human donor in good health. CDR3 in amino acids: CASSHPGGAGTGELFF. CDR3 nucleotide sequence: TGTGCCAGCAGCCACCCCGGCGGGGCGGGCACCGGGGAGCTGTTTTTT.